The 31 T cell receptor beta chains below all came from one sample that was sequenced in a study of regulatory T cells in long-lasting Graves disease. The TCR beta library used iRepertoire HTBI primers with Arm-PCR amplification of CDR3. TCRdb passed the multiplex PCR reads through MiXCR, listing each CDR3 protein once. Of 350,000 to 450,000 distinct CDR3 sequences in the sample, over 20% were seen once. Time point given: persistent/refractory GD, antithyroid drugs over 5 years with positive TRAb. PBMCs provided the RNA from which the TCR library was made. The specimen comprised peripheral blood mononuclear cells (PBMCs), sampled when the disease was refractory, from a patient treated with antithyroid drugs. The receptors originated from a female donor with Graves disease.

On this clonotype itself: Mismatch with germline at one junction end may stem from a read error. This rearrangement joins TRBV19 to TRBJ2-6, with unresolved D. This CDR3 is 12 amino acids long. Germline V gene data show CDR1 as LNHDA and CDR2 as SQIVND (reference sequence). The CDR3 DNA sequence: TGTGCCTCCAGCTCTGAGGCCAACGTCCTGACTTTC. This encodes CASSSEANVLTF.

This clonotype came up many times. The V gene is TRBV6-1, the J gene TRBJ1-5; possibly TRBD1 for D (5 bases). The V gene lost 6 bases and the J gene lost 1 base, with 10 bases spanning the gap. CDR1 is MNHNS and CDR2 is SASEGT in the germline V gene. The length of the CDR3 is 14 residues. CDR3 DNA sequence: TGTGCCAGCAGCACAGGACCAAGCAATCAGCCCCAGCATTTT. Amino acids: CASSTGPSNQPQHF.

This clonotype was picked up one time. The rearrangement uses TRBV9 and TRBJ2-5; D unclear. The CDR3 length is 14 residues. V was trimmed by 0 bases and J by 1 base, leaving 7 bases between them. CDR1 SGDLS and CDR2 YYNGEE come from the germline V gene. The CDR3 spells CASSVAPSQETQYF. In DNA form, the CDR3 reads TGTGCCAGCAGCGTAGCTCCCAGCCAAGAGACCCAGTACTTC.

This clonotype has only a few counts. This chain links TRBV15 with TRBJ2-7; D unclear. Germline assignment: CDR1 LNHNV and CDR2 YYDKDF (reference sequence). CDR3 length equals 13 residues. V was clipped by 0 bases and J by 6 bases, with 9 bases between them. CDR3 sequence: CATSRDASLEQYF. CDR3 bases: TGTGCCACCAGCAGAGATGCTTCCCTCGAGCAGTACTTC.

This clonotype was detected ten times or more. The CDR3, as DNA: TGTGCCAGCAAGCAGACGGCGGGCTACGAGCAGTACTTC. This gives the protein CASKQTAGYEQYF. This chain connects TRBV6-1 to TRBJ2-7; perhaps TRBD2 as D (5 bases). Germline CDR1 MNHNS, CDR2 SASEGT. This CDR3 is 13 amino acids long. V lost 7 bases and J 3 bases, leaving 13 bases between the germline ends.

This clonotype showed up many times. CDR3 in amino acids: CSARGQGGYEQYF. The CDR3 DNA reads as TGCAGTGCTAGAGGGCAGGGTGGCTACGAGCAGTACTTC. The gene calls are TRBV20-1 and TRBJ2-7; maybe TRBD1 (5 bases). The CDR3 length is 13 residues. Germline lookup yields CDR1 DFQATT and CDR2 SNEGSKA (reference sequence). V lost 1 base and J 3 bases, leaving 10 bases between the germline ends.

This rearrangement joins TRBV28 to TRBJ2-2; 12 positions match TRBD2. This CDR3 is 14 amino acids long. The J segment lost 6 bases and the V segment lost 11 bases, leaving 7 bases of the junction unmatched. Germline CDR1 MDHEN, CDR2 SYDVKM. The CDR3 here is CACGTSGYAGELFF. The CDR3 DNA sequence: TGTGCCTGCGGGACTAGCGGGTACGCCGGGGAGCTGTTTTTT.

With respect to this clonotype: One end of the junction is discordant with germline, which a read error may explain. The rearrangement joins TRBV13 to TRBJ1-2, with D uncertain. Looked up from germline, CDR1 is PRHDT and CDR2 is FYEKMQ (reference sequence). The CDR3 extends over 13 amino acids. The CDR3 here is CAGSLTGDYGYTF. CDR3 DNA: TGTGCCGGCAGCTTAACTGGGGACTATGGCTACACCTTC.

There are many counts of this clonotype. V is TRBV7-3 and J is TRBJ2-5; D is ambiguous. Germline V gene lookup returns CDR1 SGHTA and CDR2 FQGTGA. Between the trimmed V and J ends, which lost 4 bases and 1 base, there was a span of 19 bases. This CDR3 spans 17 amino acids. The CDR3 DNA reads TGTGCCAGCAGCTCCAAGGGCCGGGCGGACCCCCAAGAGACCCAGTACTTC. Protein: CASSSKGRADPQETQYF.

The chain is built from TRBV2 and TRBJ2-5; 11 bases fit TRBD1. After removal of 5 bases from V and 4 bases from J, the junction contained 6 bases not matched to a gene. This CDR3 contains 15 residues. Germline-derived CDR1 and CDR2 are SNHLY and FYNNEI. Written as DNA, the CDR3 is TGTGCCAGCAGTACGGACAGGGGGCAGCGAGAGACCCAGTACTTC. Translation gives CASSTDRGQRETQYF.

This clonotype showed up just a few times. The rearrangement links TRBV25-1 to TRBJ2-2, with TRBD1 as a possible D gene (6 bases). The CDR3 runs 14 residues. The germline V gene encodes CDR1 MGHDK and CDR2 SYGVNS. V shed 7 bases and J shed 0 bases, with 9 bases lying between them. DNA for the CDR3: TGTGCCAGCATTGGGACAACGAACACCGGGGAGCTGTTTTTT. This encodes CASIGTTNTGELFF.

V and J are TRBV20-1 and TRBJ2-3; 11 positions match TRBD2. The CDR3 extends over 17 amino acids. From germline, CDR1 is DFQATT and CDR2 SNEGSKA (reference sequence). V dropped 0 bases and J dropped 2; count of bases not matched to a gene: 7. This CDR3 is CSARDNPGLAVTDTQYF. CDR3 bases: TGCAGTGCTAGAGACAATCCGGGACTAGCGGTCACAGATACGCAGTATTTT.

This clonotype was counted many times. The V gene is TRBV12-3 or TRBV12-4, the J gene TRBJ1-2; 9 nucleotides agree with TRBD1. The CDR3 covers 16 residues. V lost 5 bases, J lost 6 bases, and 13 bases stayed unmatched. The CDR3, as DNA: TGTGCCAGCAGTCCTTCCCGTGTCGGGACAGGGAATGGCTACACCTTC. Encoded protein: CASSPSRVGTGNGYTF.

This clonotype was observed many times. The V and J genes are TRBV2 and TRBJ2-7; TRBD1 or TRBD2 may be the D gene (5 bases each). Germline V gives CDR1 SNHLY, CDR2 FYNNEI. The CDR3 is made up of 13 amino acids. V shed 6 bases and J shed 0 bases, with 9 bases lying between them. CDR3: CASREDTSYEQYF. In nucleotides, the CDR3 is TGTGCCAGCAGGGAGGACACCTCCTACGAGCAGTACTTC.

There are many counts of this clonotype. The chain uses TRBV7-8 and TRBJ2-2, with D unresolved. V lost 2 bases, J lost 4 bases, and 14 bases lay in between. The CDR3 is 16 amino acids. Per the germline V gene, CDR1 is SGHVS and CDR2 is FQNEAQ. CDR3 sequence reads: CASSLSSRKGTGELFF. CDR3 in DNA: TGTGCCAGCAGCTTAAGTAGTAGGAAAGGCACCGGGGAGCTGTTTTTT. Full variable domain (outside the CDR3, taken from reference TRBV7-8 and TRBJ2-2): GAGVSQSPRYKVAKRGQDVALRCDPISGHVSLFWYQQALGQGPEFLTYFQNEAQLDKSGLPSDRFFAERPEGSVSTLKIQRTQQEDSAVYLCASSLSSRKGTGELFFGEGSRLTVL.

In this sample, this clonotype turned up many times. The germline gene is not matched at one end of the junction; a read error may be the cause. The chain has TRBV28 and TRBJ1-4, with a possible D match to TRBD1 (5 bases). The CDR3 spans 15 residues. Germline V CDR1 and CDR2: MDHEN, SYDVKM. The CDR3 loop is CANSLRGARNEKLFF. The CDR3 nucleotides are TGTGCCAACAGTTTACGAGGGGCGAGAAATGAAAAACTGTTTTTT.

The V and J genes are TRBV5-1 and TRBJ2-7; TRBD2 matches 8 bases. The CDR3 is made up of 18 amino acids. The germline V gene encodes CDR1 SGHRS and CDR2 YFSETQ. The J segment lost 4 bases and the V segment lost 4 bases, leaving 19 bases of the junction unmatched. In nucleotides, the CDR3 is TGCGCCAGCAGCCCCGTACCTACACTAGCGGCCTATACTTACGAGCAGTACTTC. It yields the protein CASSPVPTLAAYTYEQYF.

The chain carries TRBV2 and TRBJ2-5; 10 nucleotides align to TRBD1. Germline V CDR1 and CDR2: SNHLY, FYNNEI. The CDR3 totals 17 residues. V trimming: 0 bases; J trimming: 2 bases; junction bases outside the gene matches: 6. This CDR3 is CASSEAWGGQGQETQYF. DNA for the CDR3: TGTGCCAGCAGTGAAGCGTGGGGGGGACAGGGGCAAGAGACCCAGTACTTC.

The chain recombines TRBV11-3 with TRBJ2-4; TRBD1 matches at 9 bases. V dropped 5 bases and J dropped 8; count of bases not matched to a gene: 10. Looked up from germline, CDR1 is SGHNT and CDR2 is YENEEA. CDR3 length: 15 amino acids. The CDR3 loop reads CASSLGTGSTDIQYF. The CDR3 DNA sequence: TGTGCCAGCAGCCTCGGGACAGGGTCTACGGACATTCAGTACTTC. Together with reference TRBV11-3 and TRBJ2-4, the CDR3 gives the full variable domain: EAGVVQSPRYKIIEKKQPVAFWCNPISGHNTLYWYLQNLGQGPELLIRYENEEAVDDSQLPKDRFSAERLKGVDSTLKIQPAELGDSAVYLCASSLGTGSTDIQYFGAGTRLSVL.

The CDR3 DNA reads TGTGCCAGTAGTATGACCCCGGGACAGAGCCACAATGAGCAGTTCTTC. Amino acid sequence: CASSMTPGQSHNEQFF. The chain links TRBV19 to TRBJ2-1; TRBD1 aligns across 7 bases. V shed 3 bases and J 5 bases; nucleotides not matched to a gene: 10. CDR3 length: 16 residues. Germline CDR1 is LNHDA and CDR2 is SQIVND (reference sequence).

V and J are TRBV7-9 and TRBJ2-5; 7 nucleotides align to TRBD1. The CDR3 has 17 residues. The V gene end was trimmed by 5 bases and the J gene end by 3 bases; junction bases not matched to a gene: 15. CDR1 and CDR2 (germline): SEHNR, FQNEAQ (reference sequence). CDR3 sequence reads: CASSPTNTGARKETQYF. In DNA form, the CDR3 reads TGTGCCAGCAGCCCCACAAACACAGGGGCCCGGAAAGAGACCCAGTACTTC.

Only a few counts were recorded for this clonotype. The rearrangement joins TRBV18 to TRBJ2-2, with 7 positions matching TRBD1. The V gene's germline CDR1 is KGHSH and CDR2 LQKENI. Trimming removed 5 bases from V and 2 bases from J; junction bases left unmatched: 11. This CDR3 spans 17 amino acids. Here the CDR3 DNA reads TGTGCCAGCTCAAGAACAAGCGACAGGGCCAACACCGGGGAGCTGTTTTTT. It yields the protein CASSRTSDRANTGELFF.

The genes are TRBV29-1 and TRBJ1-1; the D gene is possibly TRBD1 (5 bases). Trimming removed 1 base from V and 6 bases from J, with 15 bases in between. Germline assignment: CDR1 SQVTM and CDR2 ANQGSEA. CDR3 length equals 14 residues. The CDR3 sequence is CSVEVAGQTSEAFF. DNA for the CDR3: TGCAGCGTTGAAGTGGCAGGGCAAACTTCTGAAGCTTTCTTT.

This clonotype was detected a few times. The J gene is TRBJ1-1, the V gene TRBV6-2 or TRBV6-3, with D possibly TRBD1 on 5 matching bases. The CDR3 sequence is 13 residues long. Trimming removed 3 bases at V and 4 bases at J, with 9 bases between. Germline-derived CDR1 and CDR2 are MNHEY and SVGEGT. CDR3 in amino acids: CASSYSQVTEAFF. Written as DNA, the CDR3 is TGTGCCAGCAGTTATTCACAGGTCACTGAAGCTTTCTTT.

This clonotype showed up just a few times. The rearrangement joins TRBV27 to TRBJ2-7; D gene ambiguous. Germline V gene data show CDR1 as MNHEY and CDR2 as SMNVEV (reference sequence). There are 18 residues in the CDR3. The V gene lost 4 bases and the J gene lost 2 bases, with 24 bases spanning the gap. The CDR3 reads CASSSRAPNGQATYEQYF. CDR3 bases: TGTGCCAGCAGTTCCCGGGCCCCCAATGGGCAAGCTACCTACGAGCAGTACTTC.

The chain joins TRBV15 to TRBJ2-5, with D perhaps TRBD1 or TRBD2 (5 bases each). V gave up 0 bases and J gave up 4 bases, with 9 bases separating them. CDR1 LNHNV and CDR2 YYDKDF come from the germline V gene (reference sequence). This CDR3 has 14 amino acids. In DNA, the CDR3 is TGTGCCACCAGCAGAGATGGGGGTGGAGAGACCCAGTACTTC. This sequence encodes CATSRDGGGETQYF.

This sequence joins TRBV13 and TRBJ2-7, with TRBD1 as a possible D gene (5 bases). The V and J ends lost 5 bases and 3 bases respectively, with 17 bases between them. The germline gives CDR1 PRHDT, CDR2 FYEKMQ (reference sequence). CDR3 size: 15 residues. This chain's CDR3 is CASSLPQGDLYEQYF. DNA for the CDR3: TGTGCCAGCAGCCTACCGCAGGGCGACCTCTACGAGCAGTACTTC.

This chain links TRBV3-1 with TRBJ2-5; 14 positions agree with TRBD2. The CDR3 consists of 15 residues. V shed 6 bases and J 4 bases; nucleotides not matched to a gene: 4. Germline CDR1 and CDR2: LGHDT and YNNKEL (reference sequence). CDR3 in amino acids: CASRTSGRAGETQYF. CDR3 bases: TGTGCCAGCAGGACTAGCGGGAGGGCCGGAGAGACCCAGTACTTC.

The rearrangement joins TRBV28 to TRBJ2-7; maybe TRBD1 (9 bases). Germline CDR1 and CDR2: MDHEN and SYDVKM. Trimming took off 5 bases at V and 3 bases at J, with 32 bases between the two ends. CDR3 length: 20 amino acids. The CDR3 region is CASSPTGTGFTSGLLYEQYF. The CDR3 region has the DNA TGTGCCAGCAGTCCCACCGGGACAGGGTTTACTAGCGGACTACTCTACGAGCAGTACTTC.

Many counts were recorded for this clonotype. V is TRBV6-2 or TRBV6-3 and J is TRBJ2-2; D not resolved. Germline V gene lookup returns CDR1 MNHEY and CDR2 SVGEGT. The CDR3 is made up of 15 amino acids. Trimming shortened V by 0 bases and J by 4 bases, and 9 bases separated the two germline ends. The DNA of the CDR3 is TGTGCCAGCAGTTACTCGAACCCGAGCACCGGGGAGCTGTTTTTT. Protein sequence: CASSYSNPSTGELFF.

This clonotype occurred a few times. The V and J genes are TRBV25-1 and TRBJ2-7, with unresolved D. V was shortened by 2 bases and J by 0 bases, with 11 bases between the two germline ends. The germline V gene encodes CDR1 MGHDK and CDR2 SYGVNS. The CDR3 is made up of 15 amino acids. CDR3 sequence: CASSEVGMSSYEQYF. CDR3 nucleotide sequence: TGTGCCAGCAGTGAAGTTGGGATGAGCTCCTACGAGCAGTACTTC.